The 13 T cell receptor beta chains reported below all come from one sample, sequenced in a study of shared clonotypes between healthy human individuals. Clones were read by immunoSEQ multiplex PCR, and TCRdb kept only the in-frame ones, dropping some. This table has 650,000 to 750,000 clones, approximately 79% appearing once. The sequencing input was memory CD4+ T cells sorted from blood. Subset given: CD45RA-negative fraction. The receptors shown here come from a woman younger than 45 in good health.

The V gene is TRBV27, the J gene TRBJ2-1; 13 bases fit TRBD2. V was clipped by 6 bases and J by 8 bases; unmatched bases: 4. There are 14 residues in the CDR3. Germline lookup yields CDR1 MNHEY and CDR2 SMNVEV (reference sequence). The CDR3 region has the DNA TGTGCCAGCAGCAGGACTAGCGGGAGTGATGAGCAGTTCTTC. Amino acid sequence: CASSRTSGSDEQFF.

V and J are TRBV29-1 and TRBJ2-7; TRBD1 or TRBD2 may be the D gene (5 bases each). CDR3 length: 14 residues. CDR1 SQVTM and CDR2 ANQGSEA come from the germline V gene. The ends were cut back, 0 bases at V and 0 bases at J, with 9 bases in the middle. This CDR3 reads CSVEDRGNSYEQYF. The CDR3 DNA sequence: TGCAGCGTTGAAGATCGGGGCAACTCCTACGAGCAGTACTTC.

V is TRBV25-1 and J is TRBJ2-3, with TRBD1 matching 8 bases. This CDR3 is 17 amino acids long. CDR1 and CDR2 (germline): MGHDK, SYGVNS. V dropped 1 base and J dropped 0; count of bases not matched to a gene: 6. In DNA, the CDR3 is TGTGCCAGCAGTGAATTGGGACAGGTATCTAGCACAGATACGCAGTATTTT. Translation: CASSELGQVSSTDTQYF.

The chain links TRBV7-9 to TRBJ2-2, with 7 bases aligning to TRBD2. This CDR3 contains 15 residues. The V gene end was trimmed by 5 bases and the J gene end by 4 bases; junction bases not matched to a gene: 7. Germline CDR1 is SEHNR and CDR2 is FQNEAQ (reference sequence). CDR3 DNA: TGTGCCAGCAGCGACCGCGAGCGGGGCACCGGGGAGCTGTTTTTT. Protein: CASSDRERGTGELFF.

The chain links TRBV5-1 to TRBJ2-1, with 8 nucleotides matching TRBD2. With 4 bases clipped from V and 8 bases from J, the junction kept 11 bases outside the gene matches. The CDR3 length is 15 residues. CDR1 and CDR2 from the germline V gene are SGHRS and YFSETQ. CDR3 protein: CASSLTSEGGDEQFF. CDR3 bases: TGCGCCAGCAGCCTGACTAGCGAGGGAGGGGATGAGCAGTTCTTC.

The chain employs TRBV7-9 and TRBJ2-2; 8 positions match TRBD1. The CDR3 covers 16 residues. With 9 bases clipped from V and 3 bases from J, the junction kept 12 bases outside the gene matches. Germline CDR1 reads SEHNR; CDR2 reads FQNEAQ (reference sequence). For the CDR3, the DNA is TGTGCCAGTCGGGGAGGCAGGGGGCTCTACACCGGGGAGCTGTTTTTT. This gives the protein CASRGGRGLYTGELFF.

The V gene is TRBV5-1, the J gene TRBJ2-1; 15 positions agree with TRBD2. The germline V gene encodes CDR1 SGHRS and CDR2 YFSETQ. The length of the CDR3 is 15 residues. The V gene end was trimmed by 5 bases and the J gene end by 7 bases; junction bases not matched to a gene: 4. CDR3 nucleotides: TGCGCCAGCAGTTTCGGGACTAGCGGGAGGAATGAGCAGTTCTTC. This sequence encodes CASSFGTSGRNEQFF. Full variable domain (remainder filled in from reference TRBV5-1 and TRBJ2-1): KAGVTQTPRYLIKTRGQQVTLSCSPISGHRSVSWYQQTPGQGLQFLFEYFSETQRNKGNFPGRFSGRQFSNSRSEMNVSTLELGDSALYLCASSFGTSGRNEQFFGPGTRLTVL.

This chain uses TRBV2 with TRBJ1-5; a weak D match, TRBD1 (6 bases). Per germline, CDR1 SNHLY and CDR2 FYNNEI. Between the trimmed V and J ends, which lost 1 base and 6 bases, there was a span of 16 bases. The CDR3 spans 16 residues. CDR3 sequence: CASSEGQADVGQPQHF. The CDR3 bases are TGTGCCAGCAGTGAAGGACAGGCCGATGTAGGTCAGCCCCAGCATTTT.

This chain uses TRBV28 with TRBJ2-1; 9 bases fit TRBD2. With V trimmed by 6 bases and J by 7 bases, 7 bases remained unmatched. This CDR3 contains 14 residues. Per the germline V gene, CDR1 is MDHEN and CDR2 is SYDVKM. The CDR3 DNA reads TGTGCCAGCAGCGTAGCGGGAGTGGTAAATGAGCAGTTCTTC. Its translation: CASSVAGVVNEQFF.

To note about this clone: At one end the junction does not follow the germline gene, possibly because of a read error. The chain has TRBV7-3 and TRBJ2-7, with D maybe TRBD1 (6 bases). This CDR3 is built from 17 residues. In germline, CDR1 is SGHTA, CDR2 FQGTGA. The CDR3 coding sequence is TGCGCCAGCAGCCAAGCACCCTCTTCAGGGGCGACCTACGAGCAGTACTTC. This encodes CASSQAPSSGATYEQYF.

This clone was seen many times. The chain combines TRBV7-2 with TRBJ1-5; D gene ambiguous. The V and J ends lost 5 bases and 2 bases respectively, with 10 bases between them. CDR1 and CDR2 from the germline V gene are SGHTA and FQGNSA. There are 14 residues in the CDR3. The CDR3 DNA follows: TGTGCCAGCAGCCCATCGGGCCGCAATCAGCCCCAGCATTTT. It is translated as CASSPSGRNQPQHF.

This chain joins TRBV11-2 and TRBJ1-1; D is unresolved. The V gene lost 2 bases and the J gene lost 11 bases, with 9 bases spanning the gap. There are 11 residues in the CDR3. CDR1 is SGHAT and CDR2 is FQNNGV in the germline V gene. The CDR3 region is CASSLLGGAFF. In DNA form, the CDR3 reads TGTGCCAGCAGCTTATTAGGCGGTGCTTTCTTT.

The V gene is TRBV6-1, the J gene TRBJ2-1; D possibly corresponds to TRBD2 (6 bases). Germline V gives CDR1 MNHNS, CDR2 SASEGT. The CDR3 sequence is 16 residues long. Trimming removed 1 base at V and 3 bases at J, with 13 bases between. CDR3: CASSEVRLASYNEQFF. CDR3 in DNA: TGTGCCAGCAGTGAAGTGCGGCTAGCGAGCTACAATGAGCAGTTCTTC.